The 11 T cell receptor beta chains in this list originate from one sample, sequenced in a study of blood T cell repertoires in COVID-19. TCRdb's copy holds only in-frame clones and misses some; the assay was immunoSEQ multiplex PCR. Of about 82,000 clones listed, over 80% are singletons. The specimen was peripheral blood. The receptors come from a man of 80 years or more with active or convalescent COVID-19.

This rearrangement joins TRBV6-5 to TRBJ1-4, with 9 bases lining up with TRBD1. The V segment lost 2 bases and the J segment 8 bases; nucleotides outside the gene matches: 6. The CDR3 covers 15 residues. Germline CDR1 reads MNHEY; CDR2 reads SVGAGI. CDR3 coding DNA: TGTGCCAGCAGTTACCGGGGACAGGGCGGAGAAAAACTGTTTTTT. Protein product: CASSYRGQGGEKLFF.

J is TRBJ2-7 and V is TRBV6-1; D unresolved. The CDR3 has 13 residues. The V gene's germline CDR1 is MNHNS and CDR2 SASEGT. The V end lost 0 bases, the J end lost 3 bases, and 6 bases lay between the germline ends. The CDR3 region is CASSEALGYEQYV. Here the CDR3 DNA reads TGTGCCAGCAGTGAAGCGCTCGGCTACGAGCAGTACGTC.

The V call is TRBV18, the J call TRBJ1-6; no firm D call. The CDR3 loop spans 16 amino acids. Germline V lookup: CDR1 KGHSH, CDR2 LQKENI. V lost 5 bases and J 5 bases, leaving 16 bases between the germline ends. The CDR3 protein is CASSSGQAFNNSPLHF. Written as DNA, the CDR3 is TGTGCCAGCTCAAGCGGCCAAGCATTCAATAATTCACCCCTCCACTTT.

The chain recombines TRBV3-1 (or the pseudogene TRBV3-2) with TRBJ1-2, with D tentatively TRBD1 (5 bases). CDR3 length: 13 residues. The V and J ends lost 3 bases and 3 bases respectively, with 8 bases between them. Germline V gene data show CDR1 as LGHDT and CDR2 as YNNKEL (reference sequence). CDR3 protein: CASSQTTDYGYTF. The CDR3 DNA reads as TGTGCCAGCAGCCAGACGACAGACTATGGCTACACCTTC.

The rearrangement joins TRBV14 to TRBJ1-6; the D gene is possibly TRBD1 (6 bases). Trimming left V 5 bases short and J 8 bases short, with 10 bases between. The germline V gene encodes CDR1 SGHDN and CDR2 FVKESK. This CDR3 comprises 13 residues. CDR3 in amino acids: CASSTRTDSPLHF. DNA of the CDR3: TGTGCCAGCAGCACCCGGACAGATTCACCCCTCCACTTT.

This clone was seen once. The chain recombines TRBV5-4 with TRBJ2-1; 7 bases agree with TRBD1. Looked up from germline, CDR1 is SGHNT and CDR2 is YYREEE (reference sequence). The CDR3 contains 15 residues. V shed 4 bases, J shed 0 bases, and the junction held 4 bases outside the gene matches. In DNA, the CDR3 is TGTGCCAGCAGCCCGGACAGGAGCTCCTACAATGAGCAGTTCTTC. Protein product: CASSPDRSSYNEQFF.

This sequence joins TRBV5-1 and TRBJ1-1; perhaps TRBD1 as D (5 bases). The V end was cut by 4 bases, the J end by 1 base, with 8 bases between. Per the germline V gene, CDR1 is SGHRS and CDR2 is YFSETQ. The CDR3 is 13 residues long. The CDR3 loop is CASSRGQNTEAFF. CDR3 in DNA: TGCGCCAGCAGCCGCGGACAGAACACTGAAGCTTTCTTT.

The rearrangement links TRBV11-3 to TRBJ1-1; D uncertain. The CDR3 is made up of 13 amino acids. CDR1 SGHNT and CDR2 YENEEA come from the germline V gene. Trimming left V 3 bases short and J 3 bases short, with 8 bases between. CDR3 nucleotides: TGTGCCAGCAGCTTTGCACAGCACACTGAAGCTTTCTTT. Encoded protein: CASSFAQHTEAFF.

The genes are TRBV3-1 (or the pseudogene TRBV3-2) and TRBJ2-7, with 9 bases lining up with TRBD2. Germline V CDR1 and CDR2: LGHDT, YNNKEL (reference sequence). The CDR3 is made up of 14 amino acids. V was clipped by 1 base and J by 4 bases; unmatched bases: 2. The CDR3 loop is CASSQGTSAYEQYV. In DNA, the CDR3 is TGTGCCAGCAGCCAAGGGACTAGCGCGTACGAGCAGTACGTC.

This clone was seen only a few times. J is TRBJ1-5 and V is TRBV6-1, with 12 bases that match TRBD1. J gave up 2 bases and V 4 bases, and 9 bases lay outside the gene matches. This CDR3 has 18 amino acids. CDR1 MNHNS and CDR2 SASEGT come from the germline V gene. CDR3 region: CASSGGTGGWSGNQPQHF. For the CDR3, the DNA is TGTGCCAGCAGTGGTGGGACAGGGGGCTGGAGCGGCAATCAGCCCCAGCATTTT.

There are a few counts of this clone. The V gene is TRBV5-1, the J gene TRBJ2-5; maybe TRBD2 (5 bases). V shed 4 bases and J shed 5 bases, with 12 bases lying between them. CDR1 and CDR2 from the germline V gene are SGHRS and YFSETQ. This CDR3 region has 13 residues. The CDR3 bases are TGCGCCAGCAGCGAGTGGGAGAGGGAGACCCAGTACTTC. This translates into CASSEWERETQYF.